Described below is a single T cell receptor (beta chain) sequence and its context. A single base separates this from a much larger clone, so it may be a read error. This specimen comes from a study of tumor-infiltrating lymphocytes in primary liver carcinoma. The template, roughly 0.45 ug total RNA, yielded TCR beta cDNA made with a constant-region primer. Amplification in three nested multiplex PCR rounds with slightly modified ARM-PCR gave rise to TCR beta libraries. The first two PCR rounds, around 10 cycles each, used TRBV1-TRBV30 forward primers and a C-beta reverse primer. TCRdb used MiXCR to reprocess the multiplex PCR reads, holding one entry per CDR3 protein. The repertoire includes 330,000 or so distinct CDR3 sequences, less than 70% of them detected once, and 5.5% to 7% sits in the top ten. The J segment lost 7 bases and the V segment lost 10 bases, leaving 13 bases of the junction unmatched. The CDR3 extends over 14 amino acids. The germline V gene has CDR1 ENHRY and CDR2 SYGVKD.

Blood RNA was derived from unsorted whole blood, and germline DNA was extracted too. At sampling, these chronic HBV carriers had received no treatment. V usage is TRBV10-3 and J usage is TRBJ2-1; the match to TRBD2 covers 7 bases. The sequenced sample was peripheral blood. The receptor was derived from a man aged 35 to 55 with primary liver carcinoma and hepatitis B virus infection. The CDR3 bases are TGTGCCACATTACGACTAGCAGGGAGTAATGAGCAGTTCTTC. Protein product: CATLRLAGSNEQFF.